There are a few counts of the clone carrying this T cell receptor beta chain. Its target is unknown. From germline, CDR1 is SGDLS and CDR2 YYNGEE. The V gene lost 2 bases and the J gene lost 8 bases, with 5 bases spanning the gap. The CDR3 length is 12 residues. This sample was taken from a study of T-cell reconstitution after alpha-beta-depleted transplantation in children. Researchers prepared the TCRbeta library using unique molecular identifiers, the study reports. TCRdb recomputed calls from the PCR reads with MiXCR, one row per CDR3 protein. The sample records about 1,000,000 distinct CDR3 sequences, 25% to 35% being singletons. Study-level results: It was newly produced T cells that mostly accounted for T-cell counts and diversity one year after transplant. Several hundred graft clones that had expanded were reportedly the source of alpha-beta T cells about two months after transplant.

This clonotype was sampled from a boy in the first two years of life who had a stem cell transplant for SCID, so the T cells may come from the graft donor. The chain links TRBV9 to TRBJ1-6; D call uncertain. Sequencing was performed on PBMCs, mostly from graft donor cells, taken 360 days after TCRalphabeta/CD19-depleted stem cell transplant. Here the CDR3 DNA reads TGTGCCAGCAGCGTCGATGATTCACCCCTCCACTTT. Residues: CASSVDDSPLHF.